Reported below is one TCR beta chain. Its antigen remains unidentified. Other DNA sequences in this sample translate to the same CDR3. The PCR used 60 Vbeta and 13 Jbeta primers. Original processing methods: Later, tens of millions of unique TCR beta chains were counted in an analysis, and 8.5 million to 13 million of them were shared. The table came from immunoSEQ multiplex PCR; TCRdb's copy has only in-frame clones and leaves some out. That table gives V, J and clone size, and the DNA gave D and trimming. The sample lists fewer than 100,000 clones; roughly 80% were seen once. Healthy donors of bone marrow made up the group. The sample belongs to a study of cytomegalovirus exposure and HLA in healthy donors. Regarding the study as a whole: With high specificity and sensitivity, the classifier reportedly diagnosed cytomegalovirus status.

V lost 7 bases and J lost 2; bases outside the gene matches: 7. The CDR3 spans 14 residues. In germline, CDR1 is MNHEY, CDR2 SVGAGI. The gene calls are TRBV6-5 and TRBJ2-7; 8 bases line up with TRBD2. The clonotype was recovered from a male donor in good health and CMV-seronegative. Sequencing used PBMCs. Written as DNA, the CDR3 is TGTGCCAGCAAACAAGCGGGAGAGACCTACGAGCAGTACTTC. Translation gives CASKQAGETYEQYF.